The text below deals with one TCR beta chain. Assay: immunoSEQ multiplex PCR; the TCRdb copy retains only in-frame clones and omits some. The repertoire consists of fewer than 30,000 clones, with 85% occurring once and the leading ten covering under 4.5%. This sample is part of a study of tissue T cells after allogeneic stem cell transplantation. On the study more broadly: Adult allogeneic hematopoietic cell transplant recipients with steroid-refractory graft-versus-host disease were prospectively enrolled for research autopsy.

This clonotype originated in a woman aged 18-55 years who later had graft-versus-host disease after an allogeneic stem cell transplant. Sequences were derived from blood, sampled before transplantation.

The CDR3 spells CASSPSTGGSEAFF. CDR3 DNA sequence: TGTGCCAGCAGCCCATCGACAGGGGGCTCTGAAGCTTTCTTT. V and J are TRBV3-1 (or the pseudogene TRBV3-2) and TRBJ1-1; the match to TRBD1 covers 10 bases. J lost 6 bases, V lost 4 bases, and 5 bases had no gene match. CDR1 is LGHDT and CDR2 is YNNKEL in the germline V gene (reference sequence). CDR3 length: 14 residues.